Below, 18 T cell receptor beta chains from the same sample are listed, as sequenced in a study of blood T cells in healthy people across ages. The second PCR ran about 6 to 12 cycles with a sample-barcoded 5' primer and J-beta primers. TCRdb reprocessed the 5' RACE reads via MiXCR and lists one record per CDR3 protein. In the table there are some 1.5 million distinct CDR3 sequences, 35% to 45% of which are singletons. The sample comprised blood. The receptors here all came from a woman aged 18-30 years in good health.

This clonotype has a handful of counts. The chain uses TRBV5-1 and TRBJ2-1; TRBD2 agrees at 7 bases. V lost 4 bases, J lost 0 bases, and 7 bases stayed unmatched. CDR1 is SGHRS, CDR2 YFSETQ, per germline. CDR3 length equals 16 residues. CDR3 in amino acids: CASSNSGDYSYNEQFF. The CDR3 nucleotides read TGCGCCAGCAGCAATTCCGGGGACTACTCCTACAATGAGCAGTTCTTC. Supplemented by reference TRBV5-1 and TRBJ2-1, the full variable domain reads KAGVTQTPRYLIKTRGQQVTLSCSPISGHRSVSWYQQTPGQGLQFLFEYFSETQRNKGNFPGRFSGRQFSNSRSEMNVSTLELGDSALYLCASSNSGDYSYNEQFFGPGTRLTVL.

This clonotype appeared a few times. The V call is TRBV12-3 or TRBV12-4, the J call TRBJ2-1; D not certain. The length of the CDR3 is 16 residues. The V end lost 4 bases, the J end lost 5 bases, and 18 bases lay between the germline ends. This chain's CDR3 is CASSSLRATFDNEQFF. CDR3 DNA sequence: TGTGCCAGCAGTTCATTGAGAGCGACTTTCGACAATGAGCAGTTCTTC.

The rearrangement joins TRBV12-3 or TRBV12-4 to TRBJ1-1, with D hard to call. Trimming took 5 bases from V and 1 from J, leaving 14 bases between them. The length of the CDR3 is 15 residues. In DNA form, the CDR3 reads TGTGCCAGCAGTACGTTGGACCTAGGGAACACTGAAGCTTTCTTT. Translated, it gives CASSTLDLGNTEAFF.

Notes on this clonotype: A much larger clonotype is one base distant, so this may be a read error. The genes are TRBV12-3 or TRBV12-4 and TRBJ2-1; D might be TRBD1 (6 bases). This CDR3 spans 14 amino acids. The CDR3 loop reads CASSLGQPSYEQFF. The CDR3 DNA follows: TGTGCCAGCAGCTTAGGACAGCCCTCCTACGAGCAGTTCTTC.

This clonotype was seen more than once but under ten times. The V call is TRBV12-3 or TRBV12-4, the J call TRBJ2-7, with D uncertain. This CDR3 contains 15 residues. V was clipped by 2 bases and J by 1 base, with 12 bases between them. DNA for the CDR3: TGTGCCAGCAGTTTACGGCCTCTTACATCCTACGAGCAGTACTTC. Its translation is CASSLRPLTSYEQYF.

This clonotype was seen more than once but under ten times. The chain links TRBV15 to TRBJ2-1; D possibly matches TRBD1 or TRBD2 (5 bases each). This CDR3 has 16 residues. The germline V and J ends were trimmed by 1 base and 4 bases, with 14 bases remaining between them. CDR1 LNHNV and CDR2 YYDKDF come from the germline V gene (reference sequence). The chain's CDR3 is CATSRGYRDGYNEQFF. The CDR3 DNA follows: TGTGCCACCAGCAGAGGTTACCGGGACGGGTACAATGAGCAGTTCTTC.

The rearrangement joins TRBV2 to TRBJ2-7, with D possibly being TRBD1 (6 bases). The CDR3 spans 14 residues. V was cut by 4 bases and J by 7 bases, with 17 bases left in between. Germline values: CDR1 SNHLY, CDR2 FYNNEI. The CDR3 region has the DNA TGTGCCAGCAGTGGACAGGCAGGCTACAATGAGCAGTACTTC. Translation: CASSGQAGYNEQYF.

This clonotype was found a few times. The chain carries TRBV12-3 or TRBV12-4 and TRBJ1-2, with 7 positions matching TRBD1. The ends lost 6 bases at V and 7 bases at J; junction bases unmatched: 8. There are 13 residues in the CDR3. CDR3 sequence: CASSDRESRGYTF. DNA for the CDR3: TGTGCCAGCAGCGACAGGGAATCGCGTGGCTACACCTTC.

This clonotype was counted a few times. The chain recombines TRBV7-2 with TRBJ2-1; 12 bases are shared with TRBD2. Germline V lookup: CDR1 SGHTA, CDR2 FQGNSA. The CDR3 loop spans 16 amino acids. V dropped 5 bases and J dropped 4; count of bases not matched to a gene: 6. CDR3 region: CASSARLAGVYNEQFF. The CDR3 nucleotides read TGTGCCAGCAGCGCCAGACTAGCGGGGGTTTACAATGAGCAGTTCTTC.

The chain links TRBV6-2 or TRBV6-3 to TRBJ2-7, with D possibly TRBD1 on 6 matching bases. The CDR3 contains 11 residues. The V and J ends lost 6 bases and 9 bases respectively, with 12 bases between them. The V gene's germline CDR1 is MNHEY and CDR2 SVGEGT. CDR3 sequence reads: CASREQGWQYF. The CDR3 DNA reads TGTGCCAGCAGAGAACAGGGATGGCAGTACTTC.

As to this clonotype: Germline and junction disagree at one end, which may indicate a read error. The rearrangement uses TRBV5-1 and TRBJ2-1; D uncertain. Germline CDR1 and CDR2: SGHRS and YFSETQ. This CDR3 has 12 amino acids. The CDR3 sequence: CAGSRQFNEQFF. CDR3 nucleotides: TGCGCCGGCAGCAGGCAGTTCAATGAGCAGTTCTTC.

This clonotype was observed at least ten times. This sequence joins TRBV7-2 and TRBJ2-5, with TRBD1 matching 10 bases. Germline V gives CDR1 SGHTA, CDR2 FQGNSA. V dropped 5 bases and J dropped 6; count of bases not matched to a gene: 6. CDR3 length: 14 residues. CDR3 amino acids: CASSPDRGGQTQYF. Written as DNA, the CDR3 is TGTGCCAGCAGCCCGGACAGGGGGGGGCAGACCCAGTACTTC.

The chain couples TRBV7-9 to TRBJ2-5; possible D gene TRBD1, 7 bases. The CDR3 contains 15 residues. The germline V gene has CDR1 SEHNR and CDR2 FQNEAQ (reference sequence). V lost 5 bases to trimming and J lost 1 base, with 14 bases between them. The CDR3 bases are TGTGCCAGCAGCCCAACCAGGGGGGTCCAAGAGACCCAGTACTTC. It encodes CASSPTRGVQETQYF.

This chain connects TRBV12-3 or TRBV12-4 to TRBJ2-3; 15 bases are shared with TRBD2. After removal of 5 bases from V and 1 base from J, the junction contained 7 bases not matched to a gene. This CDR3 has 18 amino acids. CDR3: CASSLGLAGGWGTDTQYF. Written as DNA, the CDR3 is TGTGCCAGCAGTCTCGGACTAGCGGGGGGGTGGGGCACAGATACGCAGTATTTT.

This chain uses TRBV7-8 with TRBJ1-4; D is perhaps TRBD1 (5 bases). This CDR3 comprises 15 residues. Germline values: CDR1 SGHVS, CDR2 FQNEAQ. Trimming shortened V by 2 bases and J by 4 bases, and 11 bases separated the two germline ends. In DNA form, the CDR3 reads TGTGCCAGCAGCTTACCGGGACGGAGTAATGAAAAACTGTTTTTT. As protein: CASSLPGRSNEKLFF. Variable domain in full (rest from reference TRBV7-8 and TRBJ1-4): GAGVSQSPRYKVAKRGQDVALRCDPISGHVSLFWYQQALGQGPEFLTYFQNEAQLDKSGLPSDRFFAERPEGSVSTLKIQRTQQEDSAVYLCASSLPGRSNEKLFFGSGTQLSVL.

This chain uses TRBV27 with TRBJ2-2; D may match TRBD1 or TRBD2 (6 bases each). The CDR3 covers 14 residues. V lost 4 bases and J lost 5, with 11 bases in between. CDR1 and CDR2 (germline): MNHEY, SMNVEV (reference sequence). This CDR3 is CASSWGASTGELFF. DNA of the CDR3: TGTGCCAGCAGTTGGGGGGCTAGTACCGGGGAGCTGTTTTTT.

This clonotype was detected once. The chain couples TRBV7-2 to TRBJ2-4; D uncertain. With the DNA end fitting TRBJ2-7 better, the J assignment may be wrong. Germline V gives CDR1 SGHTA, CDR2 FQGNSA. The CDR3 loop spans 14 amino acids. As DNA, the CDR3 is TGTGCCAGCAGCCTTCCCCCCCACAACTACGAGCAGTACTTC. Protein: CASSLPPHNYEQYF.

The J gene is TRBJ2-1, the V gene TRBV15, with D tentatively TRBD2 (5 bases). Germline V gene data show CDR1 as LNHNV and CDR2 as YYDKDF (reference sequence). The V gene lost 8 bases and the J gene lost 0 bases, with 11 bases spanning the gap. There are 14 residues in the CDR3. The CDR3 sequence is CATGGLGSYNEQFF. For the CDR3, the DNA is TGTGCCACCGGCGGACTGGGCTCCTACAATGAGCAGTTCTTC.